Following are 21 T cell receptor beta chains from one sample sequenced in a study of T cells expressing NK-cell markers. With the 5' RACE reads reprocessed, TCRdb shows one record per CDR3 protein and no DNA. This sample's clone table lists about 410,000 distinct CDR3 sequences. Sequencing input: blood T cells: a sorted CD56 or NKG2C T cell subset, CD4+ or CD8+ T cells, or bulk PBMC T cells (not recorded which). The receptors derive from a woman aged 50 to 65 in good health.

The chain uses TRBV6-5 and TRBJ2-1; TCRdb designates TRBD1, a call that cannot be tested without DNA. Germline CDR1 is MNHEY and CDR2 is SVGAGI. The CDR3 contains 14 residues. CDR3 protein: CASRGGLPAGEQFF.

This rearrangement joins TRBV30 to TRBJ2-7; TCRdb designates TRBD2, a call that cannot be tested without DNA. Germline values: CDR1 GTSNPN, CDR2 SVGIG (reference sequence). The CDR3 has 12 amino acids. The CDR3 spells CVGTSGIGEQYF.

CDR3 sequence: CSARGASGSQETQYF. The chain is built from TRBV20-1 and TRBJ2-5; the D call of TRBD2 rests on TCRdb alone, since no DNA is present to check it. The length of the CDR3 is 15 residues. The germline gives CDR1 DFQATT, CDR2 SNEGSKA (reference sequence).

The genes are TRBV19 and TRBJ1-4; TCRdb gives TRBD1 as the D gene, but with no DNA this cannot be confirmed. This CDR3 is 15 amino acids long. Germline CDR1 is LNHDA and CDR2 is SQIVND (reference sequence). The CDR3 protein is CASSPRQGATEKLFF. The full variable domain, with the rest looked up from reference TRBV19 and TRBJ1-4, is DGGITQSPKYLFRKEGQNVTLSCEQNLNHDAMYWYRQDPGQGLRLIYYSQIVNDFQKGDIAEGYSVSREKKESFPLTVTSAQKNPTAFYLCASSPRQGATEKLFFGSGTQLSVL.

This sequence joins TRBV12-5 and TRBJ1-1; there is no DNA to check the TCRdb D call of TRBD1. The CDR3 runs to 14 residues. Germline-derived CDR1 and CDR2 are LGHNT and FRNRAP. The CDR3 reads CASGLVLQGIEAFF.

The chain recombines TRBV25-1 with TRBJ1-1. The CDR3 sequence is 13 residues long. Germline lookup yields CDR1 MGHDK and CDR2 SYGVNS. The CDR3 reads CASSELGGLEAFF.

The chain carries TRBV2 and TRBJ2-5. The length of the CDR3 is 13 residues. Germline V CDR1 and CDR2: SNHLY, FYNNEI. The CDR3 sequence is CASSEVGEETQYF.

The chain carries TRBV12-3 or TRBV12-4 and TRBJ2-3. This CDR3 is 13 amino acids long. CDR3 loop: CASSLSTDSLKYF.

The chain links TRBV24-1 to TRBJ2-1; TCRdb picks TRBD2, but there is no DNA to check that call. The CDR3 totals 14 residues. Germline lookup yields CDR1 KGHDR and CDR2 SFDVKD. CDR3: CATSDLHTLDEQFF.

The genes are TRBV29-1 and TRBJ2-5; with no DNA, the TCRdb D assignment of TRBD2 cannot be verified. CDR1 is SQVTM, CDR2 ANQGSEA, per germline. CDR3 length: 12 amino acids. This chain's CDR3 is CSVRAGQETQYF. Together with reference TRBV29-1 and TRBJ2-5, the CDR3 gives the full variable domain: SAVISQKPSRDICQRGTSLTIQCQVDSQVTMMFWYRQQPGQSLTLIATANQGSEATYESGFVIDKFPISRPNLTFSTLTVSNMSPEDSSIYLCSVRAGQETQYFGPGTRLLVL.

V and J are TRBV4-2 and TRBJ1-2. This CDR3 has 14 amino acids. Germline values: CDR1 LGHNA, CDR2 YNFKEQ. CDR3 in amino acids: CASSQGLGNYGYTF.

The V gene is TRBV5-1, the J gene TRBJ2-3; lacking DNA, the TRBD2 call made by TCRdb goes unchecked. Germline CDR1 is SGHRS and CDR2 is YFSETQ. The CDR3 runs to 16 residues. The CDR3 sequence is CASSLEPSGSTDTQYF.

CDR3 sequence reads: CSVALGGLEGTQYF. The chain carries TRBV29-1 and TRBJ2-3; TCRdb reports TRBD2, a call that lacks DNA to check it against. The CDR3 extends over 14 amino acids. Germline CDR1 and CDR2: SQVTM and ANQGSEA.

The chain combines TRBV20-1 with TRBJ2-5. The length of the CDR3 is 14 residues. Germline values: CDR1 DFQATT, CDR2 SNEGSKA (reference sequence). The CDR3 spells CSAFLYSSQETQYF.

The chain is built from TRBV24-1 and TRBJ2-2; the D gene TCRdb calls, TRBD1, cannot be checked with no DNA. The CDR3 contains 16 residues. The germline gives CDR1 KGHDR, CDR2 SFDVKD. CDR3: CATSDVRSGTAGELFF.

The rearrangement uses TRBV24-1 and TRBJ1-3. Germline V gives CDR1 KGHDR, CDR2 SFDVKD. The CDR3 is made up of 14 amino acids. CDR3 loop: CATKLDNTGNTIYF.

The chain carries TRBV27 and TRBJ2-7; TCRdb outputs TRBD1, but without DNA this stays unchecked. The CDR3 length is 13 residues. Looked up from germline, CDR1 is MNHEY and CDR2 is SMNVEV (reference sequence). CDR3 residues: CASSLWPPYEQYF.

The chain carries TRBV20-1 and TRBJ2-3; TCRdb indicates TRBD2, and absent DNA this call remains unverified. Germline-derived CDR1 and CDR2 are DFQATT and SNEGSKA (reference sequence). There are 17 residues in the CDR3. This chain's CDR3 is CSAGSGTSFPSTDTQYF.

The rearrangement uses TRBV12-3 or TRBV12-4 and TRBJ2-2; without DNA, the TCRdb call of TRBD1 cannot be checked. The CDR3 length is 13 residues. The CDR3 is CASANRVTGELFF.

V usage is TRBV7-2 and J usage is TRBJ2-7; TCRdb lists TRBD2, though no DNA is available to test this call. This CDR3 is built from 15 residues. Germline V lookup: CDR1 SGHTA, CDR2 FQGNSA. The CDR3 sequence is CASSLSAGISYEQYF.

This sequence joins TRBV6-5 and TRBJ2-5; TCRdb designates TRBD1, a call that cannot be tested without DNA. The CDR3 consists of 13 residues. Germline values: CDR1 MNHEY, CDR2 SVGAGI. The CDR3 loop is CASRQGVRETQYF.